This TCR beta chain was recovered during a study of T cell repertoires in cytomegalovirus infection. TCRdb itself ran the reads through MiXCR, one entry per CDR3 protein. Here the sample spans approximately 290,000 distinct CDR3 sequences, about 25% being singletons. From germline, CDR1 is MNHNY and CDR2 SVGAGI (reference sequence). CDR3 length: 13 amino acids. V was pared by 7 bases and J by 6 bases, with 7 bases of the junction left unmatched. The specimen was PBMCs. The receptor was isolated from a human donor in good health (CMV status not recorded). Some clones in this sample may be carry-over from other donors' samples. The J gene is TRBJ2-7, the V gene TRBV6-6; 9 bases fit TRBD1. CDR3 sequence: CASIDRGVSEQYF. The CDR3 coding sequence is TGTGCCAGCATCGACAGGGGGGTTAGCGAGCAGTACTTC.